This T cell receptor (beta chain) was identified in a study of T cell changes during pregnancy in multiple sclerosis. Trimming at V came to 0 bases and at J to 5 bases, leaving 7 bases not matched to a gene. The CDR3 consists of 17 residues. CDR1 and CDR2 from the germline V gene are SGHNT and YYREEE (reference sequence). In this sample, this clone turned up once. Produced via immunoSEQ multiplex PCR; TCRdb's table is partial and in-frame only. This sample yields tens of thousands of clones, of which 90% are seen a single time; over 0.5% belongs to the top ten. This chain uses TRBV5-4 with TRBJ2-3; 12 nucleotides line up with TRBD2. The receptor comes from a female donor in good health, enrolled as a control in a pregnancy study. The sequencing used CD4+ T cells from peripheral blood mononuclear cells, collected in the third trimester of pregnancy. CDR3 sequence reads: CASSLAPLAGGRDTQYF. As DNA, the CDR3 is TGTGCCAGCAGCTTGGCCCCCCTAGCGGGGGGGCGAGATACGCAGTATTTT.